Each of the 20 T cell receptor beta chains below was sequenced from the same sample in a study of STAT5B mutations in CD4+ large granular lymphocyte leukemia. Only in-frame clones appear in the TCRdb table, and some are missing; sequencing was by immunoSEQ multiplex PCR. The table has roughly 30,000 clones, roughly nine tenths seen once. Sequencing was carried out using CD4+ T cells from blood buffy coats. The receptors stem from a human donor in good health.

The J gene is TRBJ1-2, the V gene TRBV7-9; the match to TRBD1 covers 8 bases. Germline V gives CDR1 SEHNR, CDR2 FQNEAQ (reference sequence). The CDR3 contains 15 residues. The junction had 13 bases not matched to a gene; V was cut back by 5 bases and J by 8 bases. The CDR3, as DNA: TGTGCCAGCAGCCCCAGGGGACAGGCAGCTTTGGGCTACACCTTC. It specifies CASSPRGQAALGYTF. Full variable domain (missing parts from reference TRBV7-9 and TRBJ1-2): DTGVSQNPRHKITKRGQNVTFRCDPISEHNRLYWYRQTLGQGPEFLTYFQNEAQLEKSRLLSDRFSAERPKGSFSTLEIQRTEQGDSAMYLCASSPRGQAALGYTFGSGTRLTVV.

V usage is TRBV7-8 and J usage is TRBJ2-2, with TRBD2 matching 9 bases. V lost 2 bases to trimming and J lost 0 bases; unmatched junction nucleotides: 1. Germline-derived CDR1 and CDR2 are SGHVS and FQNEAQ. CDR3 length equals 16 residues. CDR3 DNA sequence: TGTGCCAGCAGCTTACTAGCGGGAACGAACACCGGGGAGCTGTTTTTT. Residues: CASSLLAGTNTGELFF.

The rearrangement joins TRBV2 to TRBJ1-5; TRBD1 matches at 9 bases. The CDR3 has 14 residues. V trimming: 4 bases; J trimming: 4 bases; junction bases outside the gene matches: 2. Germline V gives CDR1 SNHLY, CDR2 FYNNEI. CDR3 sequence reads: CASSGQGVNQPQHF. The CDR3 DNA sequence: TGTGCCAGCAGTGGACAGGGGGTAAATCAGCCCCAGCATTTT.

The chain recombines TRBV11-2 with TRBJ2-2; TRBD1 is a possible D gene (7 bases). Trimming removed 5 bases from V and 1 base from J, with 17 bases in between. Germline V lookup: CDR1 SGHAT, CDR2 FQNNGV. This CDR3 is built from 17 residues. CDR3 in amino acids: CASSPPGGGRNTGELFF. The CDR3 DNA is TGTGCCAGCAGCCCCCCTGGAGGGGGCAGGAACACCGGGGAGCTGTTTTTT. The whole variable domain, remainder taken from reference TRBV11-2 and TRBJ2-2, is EAGVAQSPRYKIIEKRQSVAFWCNPISGHATLYWYQQILGQGPKLLIQFQNNGVVDDSQLPKDRFSAERLKGVDSTLKIQPAKLEDSAVYLCASSPPGGGRNTGELFFGEGSRLTVL.

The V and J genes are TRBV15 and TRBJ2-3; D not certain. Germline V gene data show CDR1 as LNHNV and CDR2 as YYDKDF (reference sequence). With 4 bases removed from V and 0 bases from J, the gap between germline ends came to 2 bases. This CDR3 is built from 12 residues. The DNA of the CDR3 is TGTGCCACCAGCATAAGCACAGATACGCAGTATTTT. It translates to CATSISTDTQYF.

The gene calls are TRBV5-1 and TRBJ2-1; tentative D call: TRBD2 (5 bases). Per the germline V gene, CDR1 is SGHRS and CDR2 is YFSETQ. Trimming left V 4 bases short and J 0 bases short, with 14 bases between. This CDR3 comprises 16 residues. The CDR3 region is CASSRTSGISYNEQFF. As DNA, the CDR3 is TGCGCCAGCAGCAGGACCAGCGGAATCTCCTACAATGAGCAGTTCTTC.

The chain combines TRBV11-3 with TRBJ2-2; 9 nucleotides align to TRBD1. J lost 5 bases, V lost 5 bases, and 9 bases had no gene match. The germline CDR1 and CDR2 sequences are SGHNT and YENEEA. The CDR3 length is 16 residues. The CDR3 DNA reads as TGTGCCAGCAGCAAACGTTCGGGACAGGGTACCGGGGAGCTGTTTTTT. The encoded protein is CASSKRSGQGTGELFF.

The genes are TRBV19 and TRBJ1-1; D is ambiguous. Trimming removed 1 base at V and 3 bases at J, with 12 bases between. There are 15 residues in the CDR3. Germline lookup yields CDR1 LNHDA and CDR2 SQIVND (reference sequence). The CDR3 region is CASSIVKGWDTEAFF. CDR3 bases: TGTGCCAGTAGTATAGTTAAGGGCTGGGACACTGAAGCTTTCTTT.

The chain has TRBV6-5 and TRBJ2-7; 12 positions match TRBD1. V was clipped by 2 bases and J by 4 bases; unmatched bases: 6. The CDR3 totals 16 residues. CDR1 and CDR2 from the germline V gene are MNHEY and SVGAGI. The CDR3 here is CASSYAMGQGAYEQYF. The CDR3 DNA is TGTGCCAGCAGTTACGCCATGGGACAGGGGGCGTACGAGCAGTACTTC.

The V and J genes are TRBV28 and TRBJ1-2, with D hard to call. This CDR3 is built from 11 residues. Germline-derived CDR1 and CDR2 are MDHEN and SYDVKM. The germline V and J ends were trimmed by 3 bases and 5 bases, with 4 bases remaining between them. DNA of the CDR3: TGTGCCAGCAGTTTGACGTATGGCTACACCTTC. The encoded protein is CASSLTYGYTF.

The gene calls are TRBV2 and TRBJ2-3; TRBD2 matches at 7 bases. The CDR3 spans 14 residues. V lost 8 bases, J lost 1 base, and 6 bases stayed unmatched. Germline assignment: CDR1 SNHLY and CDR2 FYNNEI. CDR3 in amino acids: CASGNSGRTDTQYF. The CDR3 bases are TGTGCCAGCGGAAATAGCGGGCGCACAGATACGCAGTATTTT.

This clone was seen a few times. The CDR3 DNA reads TGTGCCAGCAGCGAGACAGGGACTGAAGCTTTCTTT. Its protein product is CASSETGTEAFF. The chain carries TRBV2 and TRBJ1-1, with 7 bases that match TRBD1. J gave up 5 bases and V 6 bases, and 3 bases lay outside the gene matches. The germline V gene encodes CDR1 SNHLY and CDR2 FYNNEI. CDR3 length: 12 residues.

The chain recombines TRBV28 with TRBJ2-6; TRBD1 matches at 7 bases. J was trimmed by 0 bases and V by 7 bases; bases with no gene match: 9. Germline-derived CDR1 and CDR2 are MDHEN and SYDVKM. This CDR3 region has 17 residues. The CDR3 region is CASTTRDRSSGANVLTF. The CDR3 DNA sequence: TGTGCCAGCACCACCCGGGACAGAAGCTCTGGGGCCAACGTCCTGACTTTC.

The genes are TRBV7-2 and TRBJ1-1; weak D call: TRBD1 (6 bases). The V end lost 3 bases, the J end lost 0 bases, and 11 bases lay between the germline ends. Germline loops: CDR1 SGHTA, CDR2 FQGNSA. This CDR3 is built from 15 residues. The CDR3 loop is CASSLFRTVNTEAFF. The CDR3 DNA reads TGTGCCAGCAGCTTGTTCCGGACAGTGAACACTGAAGCTTTCTTT.

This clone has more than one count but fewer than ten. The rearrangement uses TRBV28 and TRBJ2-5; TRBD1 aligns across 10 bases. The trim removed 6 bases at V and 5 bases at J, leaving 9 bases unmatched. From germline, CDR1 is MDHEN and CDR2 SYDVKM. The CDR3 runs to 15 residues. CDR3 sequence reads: CASRPGQGFRETQYF. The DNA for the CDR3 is TGTGCCAGCAGGCCGGGACAGGGGTTTCGGGAGACCCAGTACTTC.

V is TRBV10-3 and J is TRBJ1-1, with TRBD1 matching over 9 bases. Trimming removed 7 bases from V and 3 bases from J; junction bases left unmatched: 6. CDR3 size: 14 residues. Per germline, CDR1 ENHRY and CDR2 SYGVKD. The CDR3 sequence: CAIKLGQGDTEAFF. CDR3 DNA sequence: TGTGCCATCAAATTGGGACAGGGCGACACTGAAGCTTTCTTT.

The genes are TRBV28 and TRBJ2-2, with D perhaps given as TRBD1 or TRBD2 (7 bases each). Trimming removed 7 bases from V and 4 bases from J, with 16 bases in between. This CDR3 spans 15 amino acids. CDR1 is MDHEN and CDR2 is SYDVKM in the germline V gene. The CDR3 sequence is CASTPGGQSTGELFF. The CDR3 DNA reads TGTGCCAGCACCCCGGGGGGACAGTCCACCGGGGAGCTGTTTTTT.

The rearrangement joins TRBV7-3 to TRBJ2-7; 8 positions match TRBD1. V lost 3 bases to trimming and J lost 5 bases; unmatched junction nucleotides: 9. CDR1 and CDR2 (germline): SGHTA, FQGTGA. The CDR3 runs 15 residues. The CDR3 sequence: CASSFAGTGRDEQYF. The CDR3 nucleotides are TGTGCCAGCAGCTTCGCCGGGACAGGACGTGACGAGCAGTACTTC.

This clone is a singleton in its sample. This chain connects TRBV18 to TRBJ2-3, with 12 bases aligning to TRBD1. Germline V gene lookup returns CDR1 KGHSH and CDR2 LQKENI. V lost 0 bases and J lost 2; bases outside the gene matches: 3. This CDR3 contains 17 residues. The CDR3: CASSPPLGQGATDTQYF. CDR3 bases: TGTGCCAGCTCACCACCTCTGGGACAGGGGGCCACAGATACGCAGTATTTT.

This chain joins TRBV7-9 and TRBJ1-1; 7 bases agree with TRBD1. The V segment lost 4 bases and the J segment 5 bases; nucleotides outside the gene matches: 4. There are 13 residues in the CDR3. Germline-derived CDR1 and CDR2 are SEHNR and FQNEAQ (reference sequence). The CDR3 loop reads CASSSQGGTEAFF. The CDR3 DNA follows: TGTGCCAGCAGCTCCCAGGGGGGGACTGAAGCTTTCTTT.